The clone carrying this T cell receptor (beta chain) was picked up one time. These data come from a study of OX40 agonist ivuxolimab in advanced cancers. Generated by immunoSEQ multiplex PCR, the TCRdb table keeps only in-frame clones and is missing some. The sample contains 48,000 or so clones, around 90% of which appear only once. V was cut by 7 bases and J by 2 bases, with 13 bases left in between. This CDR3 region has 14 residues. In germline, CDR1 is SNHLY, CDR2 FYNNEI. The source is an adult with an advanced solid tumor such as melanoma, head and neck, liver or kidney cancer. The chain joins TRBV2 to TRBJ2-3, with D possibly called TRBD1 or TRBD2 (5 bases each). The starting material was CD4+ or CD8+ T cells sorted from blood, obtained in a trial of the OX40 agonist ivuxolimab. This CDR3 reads CASKGPYTTDTQYF. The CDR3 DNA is TGTGCCAGCAAGGGACCCTACACCACAGATACGCAGTATTTT. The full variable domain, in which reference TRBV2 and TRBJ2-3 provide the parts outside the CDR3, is EPEVTQTPSHQVTQMGQEVILRCVPISNHLYFYWYRQILGQKVEFLVSFYNNEISEKSEIFDDQFSVERPDGSNFTLKIRSTKLEDSAMYFCASKGPYTTDTQYFGPGTRLTVL.